The entry below describes one T cell receptor beta chain. Looked up from germline, CDR1 is SGHRS and CDR2 is YFSETQ. Trimming pared 4 bases from V and 0 bases from J, leaving 11 bases between. CDR3 length equals 15 residues. Per the study methods: Amplified reference gene primers provided the basis for estimating nucleated cell counts. Some clones are missing from TCRdb's copy, which holds only in-frame ones; the method was immunoSEQ multiplex PCR. V and J calls and clone size are copied from that table; D and trimming were computed from the DNA. The repertoire consists of 150,000 to 200,000 clones, with roughly 93% occurring once and the leading ten covering around 5%. This specimen belongs to a study of blood T cell repertoires in COVID-19. At the level of the study: There were acute and convalescent COVID-19 samples, and they came from the United States, Italy and Spain.

Enrolment of Seattle patients took place during active infection, and they were followed longitudinally. Sequencing was performed on peripheral blood. The receptor comes from a man aged 18 to 29 with COVID-19, enrolled during active disease. The genes are TRBV5-1 and TRBJ2-1; possibly TRBD2 for D (5 bases). CDR3 bases: TGCGCCAGCAGCCCGCCGGGGTCCTCCTACAATGAGCAGTTCTTC. Protein product: CASSPPGSSYNEQFF.